Listed here are 9 T cell receptor beta chains from one sample, sequenced in a study of T cell clones after liver transplantation. Sequencing used immunoSEQ multiplex PCR; TCRdb keeps in-frame clones, though not all of them. The sample consists of around 110,000 clones, 75% to 95% of them appearing once. The sample consisted of CD4+ T cells from blood, taken 12 months after liver transplant. The receptors originated from a human patient who received a liver transplant. Some of these T cells may belong to the graft donor.

The V and J genes are TRBV28 and TRBJ2-6, with TRBD2 identical over 7 bases. The ends lost 6 bases at V and 0 bases at J; junction bases unmatched: 11. Germline V gene lookup returns CDR1 MDHEN and CDR2 SYDVKM. The CDR3 is made up of 18 amino acids. CDR3 DNA: TGTGCCAGCAGCCACCGTAACGGGAGGAGCTCTGGGGCCAACGTCCTGACTTTC. Translated, it gives CASSHRNGRSSGANVLTF. Drawing the rest from reference TRBV28 and TRBJ2-6, the complete variable domain is DVKVTQSSRYLVKRTGEKVFLECVQDMDHENMFWYRQDPGLGLRLIYFSYDVKMKEKGDIPEGYSVSREKKERFSLILESASTNQTSMYLCASSHRNGRSSGANVLTFGAGSRLTVL.

The J gene is TRBJ1-1, the V gene TRBV9; no reliable D call. The V end lost 4 bases, the J end lost 3 bases, and 13 bases lay between the germline ends. From germline, CDR1 is SGDLS and CDR2 YYNGEE. The CDR3 extends over 14 amino acids. The DNA of the CDR3 is TGTGCCAGCAGCCCCCTTTCGTTTGACACTGAAGCTTTCTTT. Encoded protein: CASSPLSFDTEAFF.

The V and J genes are TRBV18 and TRBJ2-3; 10 bases fit TRBD2. CDR1 and CDR2 from the germline V gene are KGHSH and LQKENI. V shed 3 bases and J 4 bases; nucleotides not matched to a gene: 10. The CDR3 totals 17 residues. As DNA, the CDR3 is TGTGCCAGCTCACCCATATCTCCGGGACTAGCGCCAGATACGCAGTATTTT. This codes for CASSPISPGLAPDTQYF.

J is TRBJ2-2 and V is TRBV4-1, with D tentatively TRBD2 (5 bases). This CDR3 has 16 residues. The V gene's germline CDR1 is MGHRA and CDR2 YSYEKL. V was clipped by 1 base and J by 5 bases, with 14 bases between them. The CDR3 bases are TGCGCCAGCAGCCAAGGTACGAGGGTAGGTACCGGGGAGCTGTTTTTT. This sequence encodes CASSQGTRVGTGELFF.

This rearrangement joins TRBV9 to TRBJ2-7; TRBD2 aligns across 7 bases. The CDR3 has 14 amino acids. CDR1 is SGDLS, CDR2 YYNGEE, per germline. J was trimmed by 5 bases and V by 0 bases; bases with no gene match: 5. CDR3 amino acids: CASSVAPAGDEQYF. The CDR3 bases are TGTGCCAGCAGCGTAGCTCCGGCGGGGGACGAGCAGTACTTC.

This clone occurred once. V is TRBV4-1 and J is TRBJ2-1; 14 bases fit TRBD2. The germline V gene encodes CDR1 MGHRA and CDR2 YSYEKL. Trimming at V came to 4 bases and at J to 10 bases, leaving 9 bases not matched to a gene. This CDR3 region has 16 residues. CDR3 protein: CASSPRLAGGQREQFF. In nucleotides, the CDR3 is TGCGCCAGCAGCCCCAGACTAGCGGGAGGGCAAAGGGAGCAGTTCTTC.

The genes are TRBV19 and TRBJ1-4; D might be TRBD1 (6 bases). This CDR3 is 14 amino acids long. The germline V gene has CDR1 LNHDA and CDR2 SQIVND (reference sequence). V shed 1 base and J shed 8 bases, with 11 bases lying between them. CDR3 region: CASSIAGAGEKLFF. The CDR3 DNA reads TGTGCCAGTAGTATAGCAGGGGCGGGAGAAAAACTGTTTTTT.

For this clone: At the DNA level, this CDR3 is encoded by other sequences in the same sample as well. The genes are TRBV7-9 and TRBJ2-1; D is uncertain. V was clipped by 1 base and J by 0 bases, with 1 base between them. This CDR3 contains 13 residues. Germline V gene data show CDR1 as SEHNR and CDR2 as FQNEAQ (reference sequence). CDR3 residues: CASSLGSYNEQFF. CDR3 DNA: TGTGCCAGCAGCTTAGGCTCCTACAATGAGCAGTTCTTC.

The V gene is TRBV18, the J gene TRBJ2-7; D assignment may be TRBD1 or TRBD2 (5 bases each). The germline CDR1 and CDR2 sequences are KGHSH and LQKENI. V lost 6 bases and J 5 bases, leaving 20 bases between the germline ends. This CDR3 region has 15 residues. The CDR3 coding sequence is TGTGCCAGCTCTTCGGGACGGACAATGTGGAACGAGCAGTACTTC. This sequence encodes CASSSGRTMWNEQYF.